The rows below give T cell receptor beta chains drawn from one sample of a study of blood T cell repertoires in COVID-19. Libraries were prepared by immunoSEQ multiplex PCR; TCRdb keeps only in-frame clonotypes and omits some of them. The sample holds some 40,000 clones, approximately 80% seen once. The sequencing sample was made of peripheral blood. The receptors were sampled from a human donor in a cohort sampled during active COVID-19. Each CDR3 is given with its conserved first and last residue. The D gene is left open where the match is weak. A row's size may be missing; if present it is once, few, many or a size class.

abundance: NA
j_gene: TRBJ2-2
v_gene: TRBV5-1
d_gene: NA
CDR3nt: TGCGCCAGCAGCTTGGCCGGGGGGAACACCGGGGAGCTGTTTTTT
CDR3aa: CASSLAGGNTGELFF

abundance: few
j_gene: TRBJ2-7
v_gene: TRBV5-1
d_gene: NA
CDR3nt: TGCGCCAGCAGAATCACTAGAACCTACGAGCAGTACTTC
CDR3aa: CASRITRTYEQYF

abundance: once
j_gene: TRBJ1-1
v_gene: TRBV30
d_gene: NA
CDR3nt: TGTGCCTGGGCTTTGAACACTGAAGCTTTCTTT
CDR3aa: CAWALNTEAFF

abundance: NA
j_gene: TRBJ2-2
v_gene: TRBV5-1
d_gene: NA
CDR3nt: TGCGCCAGCAGACTACTAGCAACCGGGGAGCTGTTTTTT
CDR3aa: CASRLLATGELFF

abundance: NA
j_gene: TRBJ2-7
v_gene: TRBV4-2
d_gene: TRBD2
CDR3nt: TGTGCCAGCAGCCAAGGGGGACTAGCGGACTACGAGCAGTACTTC
CDR3aa: CASSQGGLADYEQYF

abundance: NA
j_gene: TRBJ1-4
v_gene: TRBV19
d_gene: TRBD1
CDR3nt: TGTGCCAGTAGTTCGACAGGGGGGGATAATGAAAAACTGTTTTTT
CDR3aa: CASSSTGGDNEKLFF

abundance: NA
j_gene: TRBJ2-5
v_gene: TRBV28
d_gene: TRBD1
CDR3nt: TGTGCCAGCAGTCCGATACCGACAGGGGGCTACCAGGAGACCCAGTACTTC
CDR3aa: CASSPIPTGGYQETQYF

abundance: NA
j_gene: TRBJ1-1
v_gene: TRBV5-1
d_gene: TRBD1
CDR3nt: TGCGCCAGCAATAGGGGGCGAAGAACTGAAGCTTTCTTT
CDR3aa: CASNRGRRTEAFF

abundance: NA
j_gene: TRBJ2-1
v_gene: TRBV29-1
d_gene: TRBD1
CDR3nt: TGCAGCGCCGCCTCCGGGACAGGGTTCTACAATGAGCAGTTCTTC
CDR3aa: CSAASGTGFYNEQFF

abundance: NA
j_gene: TRBJ2-3
v_gene: TRBV5-1
d_gene: TRBD2
CDR3nt: TGCGCCAGCAGCTTGGATGGACTAGCTAGCACAGATACGCAGTATTTT
CDR3aa: CASSLDGLASTDTQYF

abundance: NA
j_gene: TRBJ2-5
v_gene: TRBV14
d_gene: NA
CDR3nt: TGTGCCAGCAGCCAAGTATTCGCGGGGGCAGAGGAGACCCAGTACTTC
CDR3aa: CASSQVFAGAEETQYF

abundance: NA
j_gene: TRBJ2-7
v_gene: TRBV29-1
d_gene: NA
CDR3nt: TGCAGCGTTGAAGGAGCGGAATCCTACGAGCAGTACTTC
CDR3aa: CSVEGAESYEQYF

abundance: NA
j_gene: TRBJ2-1
v_gene: TRBV14
d_gene: TRBD1
CDR3nt: TGTGCCAGCAGCCAATTAGGACAGGGAAAGGATGAGCAGTTCTTC
CDR3aa: CASSQLGQGKDEQFF

abundance: NA
j_gene: TRBJ2-7
v_gene: TRBV12-3/TRBV12-4
d_gene: TRBD2
CDR3nt: TGTGCCAGCAGTTTGGGAGGGAGCTACGAGCAGTACTTC
CDR3aa: CASSLGGSYEQYF

abundance: NA
j_gene: TRBJ1-5
v_gene: TRBV27
d_gene: TRBD1
CDR3nt: TGTGCCAGCAGTTTACCCAAACAGGGGCCTGGTAATCAGCCCCAGCATTTT
CDR3aa: CASSLPKQGPGNQPQHF

abundance: NA
j_gene: TRBJ1-6
v_gene: TRBV11-2
d_gene: NA
CDR3nt: TGTGCCAGCAGCTTAGGTGGACAGCATCGACCCCTCCACTTT
CDR3aa: CASSLGGQHRPLHF

abundance: NA
j_gene: TRBJ1-1
v_gene: TRBV20-1
d_gene: TRBD1
CDR3nt: TGCAGTGCTGCCGAGGACAGGGTAATCTTT
CDR3aa: CSAAEDRVIF

abundance: once
j_gene: TRBJ2-1
v_gene: TRBV14
d_gene: TRBD2
CDR3nt: TGTGCCAGCAGCCAAGGACTAGCGGGGGGGTATGAGCAGTTCTTC
CDR3aa: CASSQGLAGGYEQFF

abundance: NA
j_gene: TRBJ1-1
v_gene: TRBV18
d_gene: NA
CDR3nt: TGTGCCAGCTCCCCAACAACCTTAATGAACACTGAAGCTTTCTTT
CDR3aa: CASSPTTLMNTEAFF

abundance: few
j_gene: TRBJ2-7
v_gene: TRBV28
d_gene: NA
CDR3nt: TGTGCCAGCAGTTACGACAGTTACTCCTACGAGCAGTACTTC
CDR3aa: CASSYDSYSYEQYF

abundance: NA
j_gene: TRBJ2-1
v_gene: TRBV9
d_gene: NA
CDR3nt: TGTGCCAGCAGCGTCAGGGGGGACGATGAGCAGTTCTTC
CDR3aa: CASSVRGDDEQFF

abundance: NA
j_gene: TRBJ2-7
v_gene: TRBV6-5
d_gene: TRBD2
CDR3nt: TGTGCCAGCAGTTATGGACTAGCGGGGACCTACGAGCAGTACTTC
CDR3aa: CASSYGLAGTYEQYF

abundance: NA
j_gene: TRBJ2-1
v_gene: TRBV4-1
d_gene: NA
CDR3nt: TGCGCCAGCAGCCACCATTCAACTAGTCCCCGCTCCTACAATGAGCAGTTCTTC
CDR3aa: CASSHHSTSPRSYNEQFF

abundance: once
j_gene: TRBJ2-1
v_gene: TRBV3-1/TRBV3-2
d_gene: NA
CDR3nt: TGTGCCAGCAGCCAAGACTATAAAGAGCAGTTCTTC
CDR3aa: CASSQDYKEQFF

abundance: NA
j_gene: TRBJ2-7
v_gene: TRBV5-1
d_gene: TRBD1
CDR3nt: TGCGCCAGCAGCCTGCTATTACAGGGGGCAGAATCCTACGAGCAGTACTTC
CDR3aa: CASSLLLQGAESYEQYF

abundance: NA
j_gene: TRBJ2-5
v_gene: TRBV9
d_gene: NA
CDR3nt: TGTGCCAGCAGCGTCCCGGACAGCGGAGAGACCCAGTACTTC
CDR3aa: CASSVPDSGETQYF

abundance: NA
j_gene: TRBJ2-2
v_gene: TRBV6-1
d_gene: TRBD2
CDR3nt: TGTGCCAGCAGTGAAGTTAGCGGGATACCCGGGGAGCTGTTTTTT
CDR3aa: CASSEVSGIPGELFF

abundance: NA
j_gene: TRBJ2-2
v_gene: TRBV9
d_gene: TRBD2
CDR3nt: TGTGCCAGCAGCGGGTTAGCGGGGACGAACACCGGGGAGCTGTTTTTT
CDR3aa: CASSGLAGTNTGELFF

abundance: NA
j_gene: TRBJ2-7
v_gene: TRBV7-9
d_gene: NA
CDR3nt: TGTGCCAGCAGCTTTGGGCAGGGGTTCTACGAGCAGTACTTC
CDR3aa: CASSFGQGFYEQYF

abundance: NA
j_gene: TRBJ2-7
v_gene: TRBV27
d_gene: TRBD2
CDR3nt: TGTGCCAGCAGTTTGTATGGACTAGCGGGAGCCTACGAGCAGTACTTC
CDR3aa: CASSLYGLAGAYEQYF

abundance: few
j_gene: TRBJ1-1
v_gene: TRBV20-1
d_gene: NA
CDR3nt: TGCAGTGCTTCGGTGGACACTGAAGCTTTCTTT
CDR3aa: CSASVDTEAFF

abundance: NA
j_gene: TRBJ2-7
v_gene: TRBV6-5
d_gene: NA
CDR3nt: TGTGCCACGAGGACGGGGTCCTCCTACGAGCAGTACTTC
CDR3aa: CATRTGSSYEQYF

abundance: NA
j_gene: TRBJ2-2
v_gene: TRBV30
d_gene: TRBD2
CDR3nt: TGTGCCTGGAGGCGCCTAGCGGGAGTCACCGGGGAGCTGTTTTTT
CDR3aa: CAWRRLAGVTGELFF

abundance: NA
j_gene: TRBJ2-7
v_gene: TRBV6-6
d_gene: NA
CDR3nt: TGTGCCAGCAGTCCGCCGGTTTTCTTCCATACCGAGCAGTACTTC
CDR3aa: CASSPPVFFHTEQYF

abundance: NA
j_gene: TRBJ2-7
v_gene: TRBV10-3
d_gene: TRBD1
CDR3nt: TGTGCCATCAGCGCGGGACAGGGTGCCCACGAGCAGTACTTC
CDR3aa: CAISAGQGAHEQYF

abundance: NA
j_gene: TRBJ2-4
v_gene: TRBV5-1
d_gene: TRBD1
CDR3nt: TGCGCCAGCAGCTTGCCAAACAGGGGGCGGGCCAAAAACATTCAGTACTTC
CDR3aa: CASSLPNRGRAKNIQYF

abundance: NA
j_gene: TRBJ2-1
v_gene: TRBV11-2
d_gene: TRBD1
CDR3nt: TGTGCCAGCAGCTCCAGGGGGCGGGATTCCTACAATGAGCAGTTCTTC
CDR3aa: CASSSRGRDSYNEQFF

abundance: NA
j_gene: TRBJ1-1
v_gene: TRBV5-1
d_gene: NA
CDR3nt: TGCGCCAGCAGCTTGGCTATGGGGGGAACTGAAGCTTTCTTT
CDR3aa: CASSLAMGGTEAFF

abundance: NA
j_gene: TRBJ1-4
v_gene: TRBV7-9
d_gene: NA
CDR3nt: TGTGCCAGCAGCGAGATGCGGACAACTAATGAAAAACTGTTTTTT
CDR3aa: CASSEMRTTNEKLFF

abundance: NA
j_gene: TRBJ1-5
v_gene: TRBV28
d_gene: NA
CDR3nt: TGTGCCAGCAGTGGGGGGACGCGGGATCAGCCCCAGCATTTT
CDR3aa: CASSGGTRDQPQHF

abundance: once
j_gene: TRBJ1-1
v_gene: TRBV28
d_gene: NA
CDR3nt: TGTGCCAGCAGTTCGGGGGGGAACACTGAAGCTTTCTTT
CDR3aa: CASSSGGNTEAFF

abundance: NA
j_gene: TRBJ1-2
v_gene: TRBV19
d_gene: TRBD1
CDR3nt: TGTGCCAGTAGTCCCCAACAGGGGGCGAACTATGGCTACACCTTC
CDR3aa: CASSPQQGANYGYTF

abundance: NA
j_gene: TRBJ2-2
v_gene: TRBV5-1
d_gene: TRBD2
CDR3nt: TGCGCCAGCAGCTTGTTGACTAGCGGGCCCGGGGAGCTGTTTTTT
CDR3aa: CASSLLTSGPGELFF

abundance: NA
j_gene: TRBJ2-1
v_gene: TRBV29-1
d_gene: NA
CDR3nt: TGCAGCGTTCTTTTAACGCCGGGTCTTGAGCAGTTCTTC
CDR3aa: CSVLLTPGLEQFF

abundance: NA
j_gene: TRBJ2-5
v_gene: TRBV5-1
d_gene: NA
CDR3nt: TGCGCCAGCAGCTCCCCGGGGGAAGAGACCCAGTACTTC
CDR3aa: CASSSPGEETQYF

abundance: few
j_gene: TRBJ2-7
v_gene: TRBV6-2/TRBV6-3
d_gene: NA
CDR3nt: TGTGCCAGCAGCCGCGGGGTGTACGAGCAGTACTTC
CDR3aa: CASSRGVYEQYF

abundance: few
j_gene: TRBJ2-1
v_gene: TRBV11-3
d_gene: TRBD1
CDR3nt: TGTGCCAGCAGCTTCGAACAGGGGAGCTCCTACAATGAGCAGTTCTTC
CDR3aa: CASSFEQGSSYNEQFF

abundance: NA
j_gene: TRBJ1-4
v_gene: TRBV6-5
d_gene: TRBD1
CDR3nt: TGTGCCAGCAGCTATGACAGGGTCGGCCACGTTATGTTTTTT
CDR3aa: CASSYDRVGHVMFF

abundance: NA
j_gene: TRBJ2-3
v_gene: TRBV19
d_gene: NA
CDR3nt: TGTGCCAGTAGTATCTCAGGGCGTGAAGATACGCAGTATTTT
CDR3aa: CASSISGREDTQYF

abundance: NA
j_gene: TRBJ1-2
v_gene: TRBV11-2
d_gene: NA
CDR3nt: TGTGCCAGCAGCTTCACTCAGGGCGGCTATGGCTACACCTTC
CDR3aa: CASSFTQGGYGYTF

abundance: NA
j_gene: TRBJ2-7
v_gene: TRBV6-5
d_gene: NA
CDR3nt: TGTGCCAGCAGTTTCCACCCGACAGAGAGCTCCTACGAGCAGTACTTC
CDR3aa: CASSFHPTESSYEQYF